Listed here are 3 T cell receptor beta chains from one sample, sequenced in a study of blood T cell repertoires in COVID-19. Only in-frame clones appear in the TCRdb table, and some are missing; sequencing was by immunoSEQ multiplex PCR. The profile covers some 80,000 clones, with around 74% appearing a single time and approximately 5% taken by the ten largest. The sample was peripheral blood. The receptors were gathered from a woman of 80 years or more with active or convalescent COVID-19.

The CDR3 sequence is CASSQGSGRFYNEQFF. CDR3 coding DNA: TGTGCCAGCAGCCAAGGCTCAGGGCGCTTCTACAATGAGCAGTTCTTC. The gene calls are TRBV14 and TRBJ2-1, with D maybe TRBD1 (5 bases). Deletions cut 1 base from V and 3 bases from J, with 13 bases between. The CDR3 runs 16 residues. The V gene's germline CDR1 is SGHDN and CDR2 FVKESK. Full variable domain (outside the CDR3, taken from reference TRBV14 and TRBJ2-1): EAGVTQFPSHSVIEKGQTVTLRCDPISGHDNLYWYRRVMGKEIKFLLHFVKESKQDESGMPNNRFLAERTGGTYSTLKVQPAELEDSGVYFCASSQGSGRFYNEQFFGPGTRLTVL.

V and J are TRBV19 and TRBJ2-5; no clear D gene. The germline V gene encodes CDR1 LNHDA and CDR2 SQIVND (reference sequence). Trimming took off 6 bases at V and 4 bases at J, with 6 bases between the two ends. The CDR3 totals 11 residues. CDR3 in DNA: TGTGCCAGTAGCAACTCAGAGACCCAGTACTTC. Protein sequence: CASSNSETQYF.

The genes are TRBV24-1 and TRBJ2-3; TRBD2 agrees at 7 bases. CDR1 and CDR2 from the germline V gene are KGHDR and SFDVKD. V gave up 0 bases and J gave up 0 bases; unmatched junction bases: 5. CDR3 length equals 17 residues. The DNA of the CDR3 is TGTGCCACCAGTGATTTGGAGCGGGGACTGAGCACAGATACGCAGTATTTT. This translates into CATSDLERGLSTDTQYF.